This TCR beta chain was found in a study of blood T cells in healthy people across ages. As for this clonotype: Its matching antigen is unknown.

Combining a sample-barcoded 5' primer with a J-beta primer mix, a second PCR ran for about 6 to 11 cycles. Each cDNA molecule received a tag from a template-switch adaptor that had 12 random nucleotides. TCRdb ran MiXCR on the 5' RACE reads and lists one entry per CDR3 protein. This sample has hundreds of thousands of distinct CDR3 sequences; roughly 35% occur once, and the top ten carry over 10%. Study-level results: The study found more naive CD4+ cells and higher diversity in long-lived than aged donors.

V lost 4 bases, J lost 2 bases, and 22 bases lay in between. CDR1 is SGHTA and CDR2 is FQGNSA in the germline V gene. The CDR3 has 18 residues. The sample comprised blood. The chain combines TRBV7-2 with TRBJ2-3; D is possibly TRBD2 (6 bases). This TCR derives from a man between 18 and 29 years old in good health. CDR3 amino acids: CASSSGRGRGWVTDTQYF. In nucleotides, the CDR3 is TGTGCCAGCAGCTCCGGGAGAGGCCGAGGATGGGTCACAGATACGCAGTATTTT.